Listed below are T cell receptor beta chains from one sample, sequenced in a study of early T cells in non-severe SARS-CoV-2 infection. TCRdb fed the 5' RACE reads into MiXCR, producing one record per CDR3 protein. The top ten clones hold over 10% of a sample with around 26,000 distinct CDR3 sequences, about 4.6% of them seen once. Sequencing was carried out using whole blood. These receptors came from an adult who was a healthcare worker with PCR-confirmed SARS-CoV-2 infection or an uninfected control (not recorded which). Each CDR3 is given with its conserved first and last residue. The D gene is left open where the match is weak. Clone size is shown for a subset of rows, as once, few, many or a class of expanded clone.

clone_size: many
j_call: TRBJ2-6
d_call: -
v_call: TRBV4-2
cdr3_nt: TGTGCCAGCAGCCGGGCCTTAATACTTGACATACGCAAAGAAGCCAACGTCCTGACTTTC
cdr3_aa: CASSRALILDIRKEANVLTF

clone_size: many
j_call: TRBJ2-7
d_call: TRBD2
v_call: TRBV13
cdr3_nt: TGTGCCAGCAGCTCCCAGACTAGCGGGATTTACGAGCAGTACTTC
cdr3_aa: CASSSQTSGIYEQYF

clone_size: -
j_call: TRBJ2-7
d_call: -
v_call: TRBV3-1
cdr3_nt: TGTGCCAGCAGCCAAAGCATTAGCGAGCAGTACTTC
cdr3_aa: CASSQSISEQYF

clone_size: many
j_call: TRBJ1-2
d_call: TRBD1
v_call: TRBV7-6
cdr3_nt: TGTGCCAGCAGCCTGGGGACAGGGCATGGCTACACCTTC
cdr3_aa: CASSLGTGHGYTF

clone_size: -
j_call: TRBJ2-5
d_call: -
v_call: TRBV7-6
cdr3_nt: TGTGCCAGCAGCTTAGAGTTCCAAGAGACCCAGTACTTC
cdr3_aa: CASSLEFQETQYF

clone_size: few
j_call: TRBJ2-3
d_call: -
v_call: TRBV6-5
cdr3_nt: TGTGCCAGCAGTTACGCCAACACAGATACGCAGTATTTT
cdr3_aa: CASSYANTDTQYF

clone_size: many
j_call: TRBJ2-3
d_call: -
v_call: TRBV7-8
cdr3_nt: TGTGCCAGCAGCGGCCGATTTGTAACGCAGTATTTT
cdr3_aa: CASSGRFVTQYF

clone_size: few
j_call: TRBJ2-2
d_call: TRBD1
v_call: TRBV7-2
cdr3_nt: TGTGCCAGTTCCCGACAGGGCTGGGCAAATGCCGGGGAGCTGTTTTTT
cdr3_aa: CASSRQGWANAGELFF

clone_size: many
j_call: TRBJ2-7
d_call: -
v_call: TRBV9
cdr3_nt: TGTGCCAGCAGCGTAGCCCAGGGGATAACCTACGAGCAGTACTTC
cdr3_aa: CASSVAQGITYEQYF

clone_size: many
j_call: TRBJ1-5
d_call: -
v_call: TRBV12-3/TRBV12-4
cdr3_nt: TGTGCCAGCAGTTTAGTGGGCGGGGCTGGACAGCCCCAGCATTTT
cdr3_aa: CASSLVGGAGQPQHF

clone_size: -
j_call: TRBJ2-1
d_call: -
v_call: TRBV28
cdr3_nt: TGTGCCAGCAGGAAAGGGGGGGTCAATGAGCAGTTCTTC
cdr3_aa: CASRKGGVNEQFF

clone_size: many
j_call: TRBJ1-2
d_call: -
v_call: TRBV4-3
cdr3_nt: TGCGCCAGCAGCCAAGATCGGGCCCTTGACTATGGCTACACCTTC
cdr3_aa: CASSQDRALDYGYTF

clone_size: many
j_call: TRBJ2-1
d_call: -
v_call: TRBV29-1
cdr3_nt: TGCAGCTTAGGGACCATGCGTGGGGAGCAGTTCTTC
cdr3_aa: CSLGTMRGEQFF

clone_size: medium-sized
j_call: TRBJ1-2
d_call: -
v_call: TRBV6-1
cdr3_nt: TGTGCCAGCAGGGCCAAGTTACAGGGAATCTATGGCTACACCTTC
cdr3_aa: CASRAKLQGIYGYTF

clone_size: few
j_call: TRBJ2-2
d_call: -
v_call: TRBV29-1
cdr3_nt: TGCAGCGTTGAATGGAGCGGCGCGAACACCGGGGAGCTGTTTTTT
cdr3_aa: CSVEWSGANTGELFF

clone_size: many
j_call: TRBJ2-1
d_call: TRBD1
v_call: TRBV28
cdr3_nt: TGTGCCAGCAGGGGGACAGGGGGCAAGAATGAGCAGTTCTTC
cdr3_aa: CASRGTGGKNEQFF

clone_size: many
j_call: TRBJ2-3
d_call: TRBD1
v_call: TRBV11-2
cdr3_nt: TGTGCCAGCAGCTTATCGACTTTTACGGGTGGGACAGTAGATACGCAGTATTTT
cdr3_aa: CASSLSTFTGGTVDTQYF

clone_size: few
j_call: TRBJ2-1
d_call: -
v_call: TRBV7-2
cdr3_nt: TGTGCCAGCAGCGCCCCCGGGACTACCCAGGGGGAGCAGTTCTTC
cdr3_aa: CASSAPGTTQGEQFF

clone_size: many
j_call: TRBJ1-5
d_call: -
v_call: TRBV19
cdr3_nt: TGTGCCAGTAGTGCTTACAGCGGGATGATAGATCAGCCCCAGCATTTT
cdr3_aa: CASSAYSGMIDQPQHF

clone_size: many
j_call: TRBJ2-1
d_call: TRBD2
v_call: TRBV20-1
cdr3_nt: TGCAGTGCTAGAGGACTAGCGGGGACCAATGAGCAGTTCTTC
cdr3_aa: CSARGLAGTNEQFF

clone_size: many
j_call: TRBJ2-2
d_call: -
v_call: TRBV6-4
cdr3_nt: TGTGCCAGCAGTGACTCGAGTCAGAGCCATACCGGGGAGCTGTTTTTT
cdr3_aa: CASSDSSQSHTGELFF

clone_size: many
j_call: TRBJ1-2
d_call: -
v_call: TRBV12-3/TRBV12-4
cdr3_nt: TGTGCCAGCAGCCCGCCGTGGGGCCGTTCGTATTATGGCTACACCTTC
cdr3_aa: CASSPPWGRSYYGYTF

clone_size: -
j_call: TRBJ2-2
d_call: -
v_call: TRBV4-3
cdr3_nt: TGCGCCAGCAGCCATCAAGGGGCCGGGGAGCTGTTTTTT
cdr3_aa: CASSHQGAGELFF

clone_size: many
j_call: TRBJ2-1
d_call: TRBD2
v_call: TRBV18
cdr3_nt: TGTGCCAGCTCCTTACTAGCGGGAGGTCATGAGCAGTTCTTC
cdr3_aa: CASSLLAGGHEQFF

clone_size: medium-sized
j_call: TRBJ1-1
d_call: TRBD1
v_call: TRBV20-1
cdr3_nt: TGCAGTGCCCGACCCCGACAGGGGGCAGACACTGAAGCTTTCTTT
cdr3_aa: CSARPRQGADTEAFF

clone_size: many
j_call: TRBJ2-2
d_call: TRBD2
v_call: TRBV29-1
cdr3_nt: TGCAGCGCTTCTAGCGGGAGCCGCGGGGAGCTGTTTTTT
cdr3_aa: CSASSGSRGELFF

clone_size: many
j_call: TRBJ1-3
d_call: -
v_call: TRBV10-3
cdr3_nt: TGTGCCATCAGTGAGTATTTGGCCGAAACTGGAAACACCATATATTTT
cdr3_aa: CAISEYLAETGNTIYF

clone_size: medium-sized
j_call: TRBJ2-5
d_call: -
v_call: TRBV7-2
cdr3_nt: TGTGCCAGCAGCATGGGACGGCTCCAGTACTTC
cdr3_aa: CASSMGRLQYF

clone_size: -
j_call: TRBJ2-1
d_call: -
v_call: TRBV3-1
cdr3_nt: TGTGCCAGCAGCCAAGAAGGTGGGGTAGCGGAGACTAATGAGCAGTTCTTC
cdr3_aa: CASSQEGGVAETNEQFF

clone_size: many
j_call: TRBJ1-5
d_call: TRBD1
v_call: TRBV28
cdr3_nt: TGTGCCACCCGACAGGGAAGCAATCAGCCCCAGCATTTT
cdr3_aa: CATRQGSNQPQHF

clone_size: -
j_call: TRBJ2-1
d_call: TRBD1
v_call: TRBV2
cdr3_nt: TGTGCCAGCAGTGCACCGGGACAGGGAAACAATGAGCAGTTCTTC
cdr3_aa: CASSAPGQGNNEQFF

clone_size: -
j_call: TRBJ1-6
d_call: -
v_call: TRBV6-6
cdr3_nt: TGTGCCAGCAGAGACCCGCTTAACCCCCTCCACTTT
cdr3_aa: CASRDPLNPLHF

clone_size: many
j_call: TRBJ2-3
d_call: -
v_call: TRBV7-2
cdr3_nt: TGTGCCAGCAGCTTAGGTCCTACTAGCACAGATACGCAGTATTTT
cdr3_aa: CASSLGPTSTDTQYF

clone_size: few
j_call: TRBJ2-5
d_call: -
v_call: TRBV14
cdr3_nt: TGTGCCAGCAGCCAAGCCTACCCCGGTTCGGCCCAGTACTTC
cdr3_aa: CASSQAYPGSAQYF

clone_size: medium-sized
j_call: TRBJ2-3
d_call: TRBD1
v_call: TRBV20-1
cdr3_nt: TGCAGTGCTAGAGATCAGGGGGCTCAAGAATCTTCGCAGTATTTT
cdr3_aa: CSARDQGAQESSQYF

clone_size: -
j_call: TRBJ1-6
d_call: -
v_call: TRBV20-1
cdr3_nt: TGCAGTGCTAGAGCATCAGGGACTGAAAATTCACCCCTCCACTTT
cdr3_aa: CSARASGTENSPLHF

clone_size: many
j_call: TRBJ2-1
d_call: TRBD2
v_call: TRBV6-5
cdr3_nt: TGTGCCAGCAGTTACTCTAGAGGACTAGCGGGAGACAATGAGCAGTTCTTC
cdr3_aa: CASSYSRGLAGDNEQFF

clone_size: -
j_call: TRBJ1-3
d_call: -
v_call: TRBV7-9
cdr3_nt: TGTGCCAGCAGTCCACCCCTTGGGTCTCCCGAACTTGGCACCATATATTTT
cdr3_aa: CASSPPLGSPELGTIYF

clone_size: many
j_call: TRBJ1-5
d_call: -
v_call: TRBV20-1
cdr3_nt: TGCAGTGCTAGACCGGGTAATCAGCCCCAGCATTTT
cdr3_aa: CSARPGNQPQHF

clone_size: many
j_call: TRBJ2-1
d_call: TRBD2
v_call: TRBV15
cdr3_nt: TGTGCCACCAGCAGAATAGCGGGGGCCTACAATGAGCAGTTCTTC
cdr3_aa: CATSRIAGAYNEQFF

clone_size: many
j_call: TRBJ1-4
d_call: -
v_call: TRBV7-2
cdr3_nt: TGTGCCAGCAGCTTACAACAGGCAACTAATGAAAAACTGTTTTTT
cdr3_aa: CASSLQQATNEKLFF

clone_size: -
j_call: TRBJ2-3
d_call: TRBD1
v_call: TRBV7-3
cdr3_nt: TGTGCCAGCAGCCTCGGGACAGGGGGCCCAGATACGCAGTATTTT
cdr3_aa: CASSLGTGGPDTQYF

clone_size: many
j_call: TRBJ2-7
d_call: -
v_call: TRBV6-2/TRBV6-3
cdr3_nt: TGTGCCAGCAGTTATGTCGGGGGACCGTACGAGCAGTACTTC
cdr3_aa: CASSYVGGPYEQYF

clone_size: many
j_call: TRBJ2-1
d_call: TRBD2
v_call: TRBV2
cdr3_nt: TGTGCCAGCAGTACCCCCGGGACTAGCAATGAGCAGTTCTTC
cdr3_aa: CASSTPGTSNEQFF

clone_size: many
j_call: TRBJ1-1
d_call: -
v_call: TRBV27
cdr3_nt: TGTGCCAGCCGGAACGACTTAAACACTGAAGCTTTCTTT
cdr3_aa: CASRNDLNTEAFF

clone_size: -
j_call: TRBJ2-1
d_call: -
v_call: TRBV11-3
cdr3_nt: TGTGCCAGCAGCAGCAGGAACTACAATGAGCAGTTCTTC
cdr3_aa: CASSSRNYNEQFF

clone_size: -
j_call: TRBJ2-5
d_call: -
v_call: TRBV6-2/TRBV6-3
cdr3_nt: TGTGCCAGCAGCCCCCTAAGGGGAGGAGAGACCCAGTACTTC
cdr3_aa: CASSPLRGGETQYF